This entry lists 11 T cell receptor beta chains sequenced from one sample in a study of cytomegalovirus exposure and HLA in healthy donors. The study ran its PCR with 60 Vbeta and 13 Jbeta primers. The assay was immunoSEQ multiplex PCR, and TCRdb's table has in-frame clones only and misses some. The table has around 100,000 clones, around two thirds seen once. The sample consisted of PBMCs. Receptor source: a man between 50 and 59 years old in good health and CMV-seropositive.

CDR3 loop: CASSPSGRGYFKDTEAFF. The CDR3 DNA sequence: TGCGCCAGCAGCCCCTCGGGGAGGGGATATTTTAAGGACACTGAAGCTTTCTTT. This sequence joins TRBV4-1 and TRBJ1-1; a possible D gene is TRBD1 (5 bases). Germline CDR1 and CDR2: MGHRA and YSYEKL. Between the trimmed V and J ends, which lost 4 bases and 3 bases, there was a span of 24 bases. The CDR3 length is 18 residues.

The chain links TRBV28 to TRBJ1-5; 7 nucleotides line up with TRBD1. Unmatched junction bases numbered 5, after V lost 5 bases and J lost 1 base. The CDR3 extends over 15 amino acids. Germline V CDR1 and CDR2: MDHEN, SYDVKM. CDR3 sequence: CASSLTGDSNQPQHF. In DNA, the CDR3 is TGTGCCAGCAGTCTTACAGGGGACAGCAATCAGCCCCAGCATTTT.

This clone was seen a few times. This chain links TRBV2 with TRBJ1-5, with 8 bases matching TRBD1. The germline V gene has CDR1 SNHLY and CDR2 FYNNEI. With 7 bases clipped from V and 5 bases from J, the junction kept 4 bases outside the gene matches. This CDR3 is built from 13 residues. The CDR3 here is CASNSDRDQPQHF. DNA for the CDR3: TGTGCCAGCAACTCGGACAGGGATCAGCCCCAGCATTTT.

This chain links TRBV14 with TRBJ2-3; no clear D. Germline V gene sequence: CDR1 SGHDN, CDR2 FVKESK. The CDR3 totals 16 residues. The V end was cut by 1 base, the J end by 0 bases, with 11 bases between. This CDR3 is CASSQGSGPSTDTQYF. Written as DNA, the CDR3 is TGTGCCAGCAGCCAAGGGTCAGGCCCTAGCACAGATACGCAGTATTTT.

The chain uses TRBV21-1 and TRBJ2-3; TRBD2 was called by the table and not checked on the DNA. TRBV21-1 is given as a pseudogene. The CDR3 has 14 amino acids. CDR3 sequence (DNA): TGTGCCACCGAGCCGGCGGGAGCCCGGAATACGCAGTATTTT. Encoded protein: CATEPAGARNTQYF.

The chain links TRBV7-9 to TRBJ2-1; 13 bases map to TRBD2. V shed 1 base, J shed 8 bases, and the junction held 2 bases outside the gene matches. This CDR3 has 15 amino acids. Germline V gene lookup returns CDR1 SEHNR and CDR2 FQNEAQ (reference sequence). DNA of the CDR3: TGTGCCAGCAGCTTAGGACTAGCGGGAGGAGATGAGCAGTTCTTC. It yields the protein CASSLGLAGGDEQFF.

This clone was found a few times. This chain connects TRBV7-9 to TRBJ1-1; D unresolved. The CDR3 extends over 14 amino acids. Germline CDR1 is SEHNR and CDR2 is FQNEAQ (reference sequence). V lost 2 bases, J lost 1 base, and 8 bases lay in between. CDR3 sequence: CASSLHGRNTEAFF. The CDR3 nucleotides are TGTGCCAGCAGCTTACACGGGAGGAACACTGAAGCTTTCTTT.

This clone came up once. V is TRBV2 and J is TRBJ2-5, with 8 bases fitting TRBD1. The DNA end favors TRBJ2-7, so the J call may be wrong. The CDR3 runs to 14 residues. CDR1 SNHLY and CDR2 FYNNEI come from the germline V gene. CDR3 coding DNA: TGTGCCAGCTCATCCGCCGGGACAGGTTACGAGCAGTACTTC. It yields the protein CASSSAGTGYEQYF.

The V call is TRBV30, the J call TRBJ1-5, with D perhaps TRBD1 (5 bases). The V end was cut by 0 bases, the J end by 9 bases, with 21 bases between. In germline, CDR1 is GTSNPN, CDR2 SVGIG (reference sequence). This CDR3 has 16 residues. The CDR3 region is CAWSVYSTGPLGPQHF. CDR3 nucleotides: TGTGCCTGGAGTGTATATTCAACAGGACCTCTAGGGCCCCAGCATTTT.

The V gene is TRBV4-1, the J gene TRBJ2-3, with D unclear. Germline lookup yields CDR1 MGHRA and CDR2 YSYEKL. This CDR3 comprises 15 residues. V gave up 0 bases and J gave up 5 bases, with 12 bases separating them. CDR3 in amino acids: CASSQEVGRRDTQYF. The CDR3, as DNA: TGCGCCAGCAGCCAAGAAGTGGGCCGCAGAGATACGCAGTATTTT.

This clone was observed a few times. This chain uses TRBV5-4 with TRBJ1-2; D call uncertain. Germline V gives CDR1 SGHNT, CDR2 YYREEE (reference sequence). The CDR3 has 12 residues. V lost 2 bases and J lost 4, with 6 bases in between. The CDR3 protein is CASSLSSYGYTF. The DNA of the CDR3 is TGTGCCAGCAGCTTATCCAGCTATGGCTACACCTTC. Full variable domain (outside the CDR3, taken from reference TRBV5-4 and TRBJ1-2): ETGVTQSPTHLIKTRGQQVTLRCSSQSGHNTVSWYQQALGQGPQFIFQYYREEENGRGNFPPRFSGLQFPNYSSELNVNALELDDSALYLCASSLSSYGYTFGSGTRLTVV.